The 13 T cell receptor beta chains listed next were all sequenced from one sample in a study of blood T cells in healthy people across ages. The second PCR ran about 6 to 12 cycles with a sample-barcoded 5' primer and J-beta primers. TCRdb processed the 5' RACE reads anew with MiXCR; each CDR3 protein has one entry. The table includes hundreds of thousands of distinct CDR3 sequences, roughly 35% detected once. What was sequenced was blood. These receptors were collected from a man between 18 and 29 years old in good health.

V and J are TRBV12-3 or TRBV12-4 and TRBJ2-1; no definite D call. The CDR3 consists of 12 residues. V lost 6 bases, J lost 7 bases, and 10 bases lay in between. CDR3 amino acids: CASSPMWNEQFF. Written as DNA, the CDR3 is TGTGCCAGCAGCCCAATGTGGAATGAGCAGTTCTTC.

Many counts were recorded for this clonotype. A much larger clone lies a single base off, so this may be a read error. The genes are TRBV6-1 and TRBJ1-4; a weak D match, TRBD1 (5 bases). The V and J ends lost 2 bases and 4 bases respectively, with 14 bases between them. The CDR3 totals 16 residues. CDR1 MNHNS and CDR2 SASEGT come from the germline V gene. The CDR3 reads CASSERGRILNEKLFF. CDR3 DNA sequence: TGTGCCAGCAGTGAACGGGGCCGCATCCTTAATGAAAAACTGTTTTTT.

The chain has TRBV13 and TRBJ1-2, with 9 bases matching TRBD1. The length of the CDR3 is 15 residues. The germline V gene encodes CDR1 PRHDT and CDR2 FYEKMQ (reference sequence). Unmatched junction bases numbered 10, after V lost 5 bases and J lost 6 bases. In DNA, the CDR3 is TGTGCCAGCAGCCCTCGGACAGGGGAGCCTGATGGCTACACCTTC. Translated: CASSPRTGEPDGYTF.

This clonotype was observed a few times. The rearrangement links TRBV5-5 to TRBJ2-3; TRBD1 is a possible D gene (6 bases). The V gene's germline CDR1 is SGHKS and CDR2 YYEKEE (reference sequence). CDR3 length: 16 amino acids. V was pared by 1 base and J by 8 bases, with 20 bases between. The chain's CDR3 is CASSLIEGVLGITQYF. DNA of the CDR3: TGTGCCAGCAGCTTGATCGAGGGGGTCCTGGGGATTACGCAGTATTTT.

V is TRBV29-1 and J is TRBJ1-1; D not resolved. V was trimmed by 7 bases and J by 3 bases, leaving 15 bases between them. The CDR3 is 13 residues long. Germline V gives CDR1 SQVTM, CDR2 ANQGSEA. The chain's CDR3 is CSGRGRMDTEAFF. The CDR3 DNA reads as TGCAGCGGGCGCGGACGGATGGACACTGAAGCTTTCTTT.

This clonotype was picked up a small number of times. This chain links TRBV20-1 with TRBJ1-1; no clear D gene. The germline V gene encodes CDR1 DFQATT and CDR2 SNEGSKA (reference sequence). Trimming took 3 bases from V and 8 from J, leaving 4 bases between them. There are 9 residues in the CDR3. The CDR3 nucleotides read TGCAGTGCTAGGCCCGAAGCTTTCTTT. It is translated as CSARPEAFF.

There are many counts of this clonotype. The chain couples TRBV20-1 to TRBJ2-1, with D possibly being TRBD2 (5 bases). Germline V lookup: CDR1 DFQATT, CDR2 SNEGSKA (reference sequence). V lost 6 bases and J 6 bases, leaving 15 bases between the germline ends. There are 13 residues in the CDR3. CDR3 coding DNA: TGCAGTGCCGTCACCCGGGATTTCAATGAGCAGTTCTTC. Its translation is CSAVTRDFNEQFF.

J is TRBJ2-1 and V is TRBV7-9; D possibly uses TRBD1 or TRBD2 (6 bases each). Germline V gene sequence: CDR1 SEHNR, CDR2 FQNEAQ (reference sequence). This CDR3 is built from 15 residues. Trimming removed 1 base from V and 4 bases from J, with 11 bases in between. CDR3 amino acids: CASSLEGGFYNEQFF. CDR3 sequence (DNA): TGTGCCAGCAGCTTAGAAGGGGGGTTTTACAATGAGCAGTTCTTC.

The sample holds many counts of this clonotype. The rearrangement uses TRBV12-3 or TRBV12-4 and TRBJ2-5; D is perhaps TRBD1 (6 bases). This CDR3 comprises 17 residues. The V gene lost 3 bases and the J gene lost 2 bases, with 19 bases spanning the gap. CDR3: CASSFGGPNGYQETQYF. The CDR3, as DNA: TGTGCCAGCAGTTTTGGGGGCCCCAACGGGTATCAAGAGACCCAGTACTTC.

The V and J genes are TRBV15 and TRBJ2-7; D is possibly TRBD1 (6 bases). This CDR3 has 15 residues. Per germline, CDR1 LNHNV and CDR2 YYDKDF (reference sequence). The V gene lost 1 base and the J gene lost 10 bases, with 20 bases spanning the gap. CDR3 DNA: TGTGCCACCAGCAGAGGATTGGGACAAGTAGAAACCCAGTACTTC. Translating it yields CATSRGLGQVETQYF.

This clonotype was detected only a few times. The CDR3 DNA follows: TGTGCCAGCAGCCCCATATCCGGCTATGGCTACACCTTC. It specifies CASSPISGYGYTF. V gene TRBV6-5 combines with J gene TRBJ1-2; unclear D gene. The germline gives CDR1 MNHEY, CDR2 SVGAGI. This CDR3 spans 13 amino acids. V lost 6 bases, J lost 4 bases, and 12 bases lay in between.

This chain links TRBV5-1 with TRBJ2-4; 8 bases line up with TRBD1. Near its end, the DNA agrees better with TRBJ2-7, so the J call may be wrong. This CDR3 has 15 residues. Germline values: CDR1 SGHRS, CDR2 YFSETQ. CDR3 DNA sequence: TGCGCCAGCAGCTTGGATGGACAGGGTGGGTACGAGCAGTACTTC. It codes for CASSLDGQGGYEQYF.

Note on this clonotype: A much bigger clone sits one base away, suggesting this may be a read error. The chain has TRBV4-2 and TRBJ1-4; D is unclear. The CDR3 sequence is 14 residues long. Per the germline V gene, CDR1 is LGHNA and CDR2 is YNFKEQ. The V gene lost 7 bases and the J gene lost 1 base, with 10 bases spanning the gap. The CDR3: CASTMAGTNEKLFF. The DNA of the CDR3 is TGTGCCAGCACCATGGCAGGAACTAATGAAAAACTGTTTTTT.